This TCR beta chain emerged from a study of CD8 T cell repertoires and HIV-1 epitope variants. Study details: T cells were stimulated with Twenty-five Gag and Nef peptides separately. Controls included no peptide, Ebola AY9 epitope, and a CMV, EBV, flu pool. 1M T cells were kept uncultured as a baseline. Study-level points and caveats: A handful of clonotypes recognized Nef KF9, one HW9, none TAALDMSHF.

This CDR3 region has 17 residues. V gave up 0 bases and J gave up 4 bases, with 20 bases separating them. Germline-derived CDR1 and CDR2 are SQVTM and ANQGSEA. The table came from immunoSEQ multiplex PCR; TCRdb's copy has only in-frame clones and leaves some out. The sample lists about 6,300 clones; about 70% were seen once. Remarks on this clone: As yet, its antigen is unknown.

This receptor was identified in a male donor with HIV. This chain connects TRBV29-1 to TRBJ2-3; D may be TRBD1 (7 bases). The sequencing sample was made of cultured CD8+ T cells derived from PBMCs. DNA of the CDR3: TGCAGCGTTGAAGATCACGGGTGGGGCAGGGGGGCAGATACGCAGTATTTT. Amino acid sequence: CSVEDHGWGRGADTQYF.